This T cell receptor beta chain comes out of a study of graft-versus-host responses after intestinal transplantation. In germline, CDR1 is MNHEY, CDR2 SMNVEV (reference sequence). This CDR3 contains 16 residues. TCRdb's copy holds only in-frame clones and misses some; the assay was immunoSEQ multiplex PCR. Altogether about 86,000 clones are present, about 87% being singletons, with the ten largest covering 0.28%. Details on this clone: The antigen is undetermined.

This TCR came from a human donor who was the organ donor for an intestinal transplant. J is TRBJ2-5 and V is TRBV27, with TRBD1 as a possible D gene (5 bases). The J call may be in error: the DNA end matches TRBJ2-7 better. This specimen was unstimulated CD4+ T cells sorted from spleen or lymph node cells, taken before transplant. The CDR3 DNA follows: TGTGCCAGCAGTTTATCGATCGGCAGGGTCCCCTACGAGCAGTACTTC. This sequence encodes CASSLSIGRVPYEQYF.